The TCR beta chain described here comes from a study of blood T cells in healthy people across ages. General observations from the study: Per million T cells, the diversity of TCR beta decreased roughly linearly as age advanced.

Peripheral blood samples of around 9.8 milliliters were drawn from each donor. With a J-beta primer mix and a sample-barcoded 5' primer, a second PCR ran about 7 to 12 cycles. TCRdb ran MiXCR on the 5' RACE reads and lists one entry per CDR3 protein. The table records about 930,000 distinct CDR3 sequences, almost 30% of them present only once. Comment on this clonotype: Its antigen is as yet unknown. At one end, the junction sequence differs from germline, possibly due to a read error.

A further study also used this sample, focusing on T cells of mothers and their children. That work contributes: The donor cohort consisted of three healthy Caucasian mothers and their six children.

The sample was blood. This receptor was obtained from a woman aged 40 to 55 in good health.

CDR3 DNA: TGTGCCAGCAGTGCTCCCAGCGGGGGGAAGTGGGAGACCCGGTACTTC. It encodes CASSAPSGGKWETRYF. J is TRBJ2-5 and V is TRBV12-3 or TRBV12-4, with 9 nucleotides matching TRBD2. This CDR3 region has 16 residues.